This TCR beta chain is from a study of metastatic and nonmetastatic thyroid tumors. Study background: Comparison of repertoires was carried out across blood and tumor or nodule tissue from malignant and benign thyroid patients.

TCRdb reprocessed the PCR reads via MiXCR. The sample has 15,000 to 20,000 clones; around 30% are singletons. Thyroid surgery took place with no prior treatment in any patient. V lost 6 bases and J lost 3; bases outside the gene matches: 8. Germline assignment: CDR1 DFQATT and CDR2 SNEGSKA (reference sequence). The CDR3 length is 14 residues. This chain connects TRBV20-1 to TRBJ1-5; 7 bases align to TRBD1. This sequence was found in a male donor with papillary thyroid cancer or a benign thyroid nodule (not recorded which). Some clones in this sample may be carry-over from other donors' samples. The sample comprised tumor tissue. The chain's CDR3 is CSAQDRDVNQPQHF. For the CDR3, the DNA is TGCAGTGCACAAGACAGGGACGTCAATCAGCCCCAGCATTTT.